This entry describes one TCR beta chain. As yet, its antigen is unknown. V shed 0 bases and J 3 bases; nucleotides not matched to a gene: 4. The germline V gene encodes CDR1 ENHRY and CDR2 SYGVKD. The CDR3 has 16 amino acids. The data were produced by immunoSEQ multiplex PCR, yet TCRdb's version contains in-frame clones alone and is incomplete. Among about 77,000 clones listed, around 82% were seen once. These data originate in a study of OX40 agonist ivuxolimab in advanced cancers. Study-wide background: Ivuxolimab, which patients received intravenously every 2 weeks, was dosed at 0.01 to 10 mg/kg. Dose-escalation cases comprised hepatocellular carcinoma, melanoma, renal cell or head and neck cancer. Findings of the study overall: CD4+ and CD8+ blood T cells expanded clonally by week 6 at 0.1 to 3.0 mg/kg.

This receptor was taken from an adult with an advanced solid tumor such as melanoma, head and neck, liver or kidney cancer. The chain couples TRBV10-3 to TRBJ2-3; TRBD2 agrees at 9 bases. The sample consisted of CD4+ or CD8+ T cells sorted from blood, taken in a trial of the OX40 agonist ivuxolimab. As DNA, the CDR3 is TGTGCCATCAGTGAGTCGGCGGGAGGGGGAACAGATACGCAGTATTTT. Amino acids: CAISESAGGGTDTQYF.